The entry below gives a single T cell receptor beta chain sequence along with its context. Germline-derived CDR1 and CDR2 are SEHNR and FQNEAQ (reference sequence). The CDR3 runs 16 residues. With V trimmed by 1 base and J by 3 bases, 6 bases remained unmatched. Study processing details: Reference gene primer amplification in the assay estimated nucleated cell counts. The repertoire was sequenced with immunoSEQ multiplex PCR; TCRdb's copy has only in-frame clones and lacks some. V, J and clone size derive from that table, while D and trimming were established from the DNA sequence. The repertoire includes fewer than 85,000 clones, 90% of them detected once, and 0.95% to 1.3% sits in the top ten. The source of the sample is a study of blood T cell repertoires in COVID-19. Background on the study: Samples taken during acute and convalescent COVID-19 were collected in the United States, Italy and Spain.

V and J are TRBV7-9 and TRBJ2-1; 7 nucleotides agree with TRBD2. The source material was peripheral blood. This TCR was recovered from a woman between 50 and 59 years old in a cohort sampled during active COVID-19. CDR3 residues: CASSLGVGEGYNEQFF. In nucleotides, the CDR3 is TGTGCCAGCAGCTTAGGTGTAGGGGAGGGCTACAATGAGCAGTTCTTC.